The text below deals with one T cell receptor beta chain. Its antigen is unidentified. The sample is drawn from a study of blood T cells in healthy people across ages. Study-level results: A roughly linear fall in TCR beta diversity per million T cells was seen with increasing age. Relative to aged donors, long-lived donors carried more naive CD4+ cells and displayed higher diversity.

No fewer than 6 million PBMCs went into each sample. With a J-beta primer mix and a sample-barcoded 5' primer, a second PCR ran 7 to 11 cycles. A tag from a template-switch adaptor with 12 random nucleotides marked each cDNA molecule. TCRdb re-called the 5' RACE reads with MiXCR, one entry per CDR3 protein. This repertoire shows 1.2 million to 1.5 million distinct CDR3 sequences, approximately 40% found once; its top ten account for roughly 7.9%. Sequencing was performed on blood. The receptor was isolated from a woman between 18 and 30 years old in good health.

The CDR3, as DNA: TGTGCCAGCAGTGTCAAGCTGGGTACAGAGACCCAGTACTTC. It codes for CASSVKLGTETQYF. This sequence joins TRBV27 and TRBJ2-5; D is unclear. Between the trimmed V and J ends, which lost 5 bases and 4 bases, there was a span of 14 bases. This CDR3 comprises 14 residues. CDR1 and CDR2 (germline): MNHEY, SMNVEV (reference sequence).